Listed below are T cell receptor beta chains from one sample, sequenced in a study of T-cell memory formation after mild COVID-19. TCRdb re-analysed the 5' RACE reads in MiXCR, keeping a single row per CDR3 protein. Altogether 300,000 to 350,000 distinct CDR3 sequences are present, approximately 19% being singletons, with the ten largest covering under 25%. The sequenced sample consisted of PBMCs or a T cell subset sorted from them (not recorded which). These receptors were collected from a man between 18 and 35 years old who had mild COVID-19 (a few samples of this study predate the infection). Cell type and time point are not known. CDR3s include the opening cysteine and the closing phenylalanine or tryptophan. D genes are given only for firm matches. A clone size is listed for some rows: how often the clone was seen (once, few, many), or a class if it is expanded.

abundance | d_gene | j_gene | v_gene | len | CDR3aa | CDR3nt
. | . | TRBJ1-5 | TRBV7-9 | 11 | CASRDNQPQHF | TGTGCCAGCAGAGACAATCAGCCCCAGCATTTT
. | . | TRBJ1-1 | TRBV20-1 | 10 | CSGAWTEAFF | TGCAGTGGAGCTTGGACTGAAGCTTTCTTT
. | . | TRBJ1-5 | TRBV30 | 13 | CAWSLGSNQPQHF | TGTGCCTGGAGTTTGGGTAGCAATCAGCCCCAGCATTTT
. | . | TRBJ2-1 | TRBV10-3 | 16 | CAISQPRATSYNEQFF | TGTGCCATCTCCCAGCCTCGGGCGACCTCCTACAATGAGCAGTTCTTC
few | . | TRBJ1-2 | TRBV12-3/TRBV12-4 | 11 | CASGRFYGYTF | TGTGCCAGCGGGCGCTTCTATGGCTACACCTTC
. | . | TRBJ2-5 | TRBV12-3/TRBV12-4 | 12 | CASSFEGKTQYF | TGTGCCAGCAGTTTTGAGGGGAAGACCCAGTACTTC
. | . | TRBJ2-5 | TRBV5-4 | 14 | CASRSGGYQETQYF | TGTGCCAGCAGATCTGGGGGGTACCAAGAGACCCAGTACTTC
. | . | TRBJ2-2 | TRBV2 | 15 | CASRTGFANTGELFF | TGTGCCAGCAGGACGGGGTTCGCGAACACCGGGGAGCTGTTTTTT
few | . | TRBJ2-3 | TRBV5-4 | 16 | CASTPSGVRTTDTQYF | TGTGCCAGCACCCCGAGTGGGGTTCGCACCACAGATACGCAGTATTTT
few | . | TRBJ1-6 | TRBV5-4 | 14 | CASSLTGDRSPLHF | TGTGCCAGCAGCTTGACAGGAGATAGATCACCCCTCCACTTT
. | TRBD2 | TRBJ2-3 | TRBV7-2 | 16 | CASSLVAGGRVDTQYF | TGTGCCAGCAGCTTAGTAGCGGGGGGCCGGGTAGATACGCAGTATTTT
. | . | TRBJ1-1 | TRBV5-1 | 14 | CASVASRGNTEAFF | TGCGCCAGCGTTGCATCACGAGGTAACACTGAAGCTTTCTTT
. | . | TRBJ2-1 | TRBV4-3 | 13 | CASSPEDSYEQFF | TGCGCCAGCAGCCCAGAGGATTCCTATGAGCAGTTCTTC
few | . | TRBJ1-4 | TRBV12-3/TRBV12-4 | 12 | CASSSVGEKLFF | TGTGCCAGCAGTTCCGTTGGGGAAAAACTGTTTTTT
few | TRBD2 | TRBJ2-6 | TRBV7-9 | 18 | CASSPRGGLDSGANVLTF | TGTGCCAGCAGCCCCCGGGGGGGGTTGGACTCTGGGGCCAACGTCCTGACTTTC
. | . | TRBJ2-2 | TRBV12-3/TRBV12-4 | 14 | CASSARRGTGELFF | TGTGCCAGCAGTGCACGGAGAGGTACCGGGGAGCTGTTTTTT
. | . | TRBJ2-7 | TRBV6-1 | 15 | CASSVWGGQGYEQYF | TGTGCCAGCAGTGTTTGGGGGGGCCAGGGCTACGAGCAGTACTTC
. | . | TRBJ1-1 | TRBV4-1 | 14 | CASSQVWWNTEAFF | TGCGCCAGCAGCCAAGTTTGGTGGAACACTGAAGCTTTCTTT
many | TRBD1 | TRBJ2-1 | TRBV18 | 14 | CASSSRQGINEQFF | TGTGCCAGCTCATCAAGACAGGGGATTAATGAGCAGTTCTTC
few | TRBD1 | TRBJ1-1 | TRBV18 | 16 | CASSRKTGAVATEAFF | TGTGCCAGCTCACGAAAAACAGGGGCGGTGGCGACTGAAGCTTTCTTT
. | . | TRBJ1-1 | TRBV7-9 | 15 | CASSQRPDLNTEAFF | TGTGCCAGCAGCCAGCGGCCAGATTTGAACACTGAAGCTTTCTTT
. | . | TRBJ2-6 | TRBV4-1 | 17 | CASSRSTVSPGANVLTF | TGCGCCAGCAGCCGGTCGACGGTCTCCCCTGGGGCCAACGTCCTGACTTTC
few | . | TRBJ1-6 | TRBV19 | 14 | CASSDPGRFSPLHF | TGTGCCAGTAGTGACCCCGGGAGGTTTTCACCCCTCCACTTT
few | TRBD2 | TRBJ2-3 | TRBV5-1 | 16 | CASSPGASGVPDTQYF | TGCGCCAGCAGCCCGGGGGCTAGCGGGGTGCCAGATACGCAGTATTTT
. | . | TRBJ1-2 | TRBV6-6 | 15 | CASSYYRERNYGYTF | TGTGCCAGCAGTTATTACAGGGAAAGGAACTATGGCTACACCTTC
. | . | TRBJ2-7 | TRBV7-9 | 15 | CASSSYRQASYEQYF | TGTGCCAGCAGCTCCTACCGGCAGGCCTCCTACGAGCAGTACTTC
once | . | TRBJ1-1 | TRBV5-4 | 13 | CASSPAMNTEAFF | TGTGCCAGCAGCCCGGCCATGAACACTGAAGCTTTCTTT
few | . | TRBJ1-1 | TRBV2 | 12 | CAHGTEHTEAFF | TGTGCCCATGGGACGGAGCACACTGAAGCTTTCTTT
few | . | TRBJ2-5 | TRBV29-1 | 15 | CSVPNSRGGGETQYF | TGCAGCGTCCCCAATAGCAGGGGCGGAGGAGAGACCCAGTACTTC
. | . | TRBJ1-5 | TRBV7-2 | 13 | CASSVASYQPQHF | TGTGCCAGCAGCGTAGCCAGTTATCAGCCCCAGCATTTT
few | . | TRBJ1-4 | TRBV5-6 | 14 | CASSQIDRNEKLFF | TGTGCCAGCAGCCAGATCGACAGGAATGAAAAACTGTTTTTT
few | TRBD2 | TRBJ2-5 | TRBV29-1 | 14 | CSVSTSGGQETQYF | TGCAGCGTCTCGACTAGCGGGGGGCAAGAGACCCAGTACTTC
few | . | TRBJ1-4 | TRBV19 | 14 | CASRPPQVPEKLFF | TGTGCCAGTAGACCTCCGCAGGTCCCCGAAAAACTGTTTTTT
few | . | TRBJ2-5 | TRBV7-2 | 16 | CASSLVKSWPQETQYF | TGTGCCAGCAGCTTAGTTAAATCCTGGCCTCAAGAGACCCAGTACTTC
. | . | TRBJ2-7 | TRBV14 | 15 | CASSQTGRETYEQYF | TGTGCCAGCAGCCAAACAGGCCGGGAAACCTACGAGCAGTACTTC
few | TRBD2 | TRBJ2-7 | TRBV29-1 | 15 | CSVEGLAGGSYEQYF | TGCAGCGTTGAAGGACTAGCGGGGGGATCCTACGAGCAGTACTTC
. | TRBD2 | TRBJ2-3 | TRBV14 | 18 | CASSQDPTLAASTDTQYF | TGTGCCAGCAGCCAAGATCCGACCCTAGCGGCTAGCACAGATACGCAGTATTTT